The sample holds a few counts of the clone carrying this T cell receptor (beta chain). Antigen specificity is unknown. The record originates from a study of cytomegalovirus exposure and HLA in healthy donors. General study points: Using the classifier, cytomegalovirus status was reportedly diagnosed with high specificity and sensitivity. Analyzed later, most CMV-associated TCR beta chains appeared HLA-restricted. Later on, a genetic analysis was performed. It linked a missense variant in DCLRE1C with V- and J-gene trimming of TCR beta.

The V segment lost 3 bases and the J segment 5 bases; nucleotides outside the gene matches: 5. The CDR3 spans 14 residues. The germline CDR1 and CDR2 sequences are MNHNY and SVGAGI (reference sequence). The PCR was carried out with 60 Vbeta primers and 13 Jbeta primers. The method was immunoSEQ multiplex PCR; TCRdb's version includes in-frame clones alone and lacks a portion of them. The repertoire holds about 94,000 clones, with around 66% as singletons. The V call is TRBV6-6, the J call TRBJ2-5; 8 bases are a match to TRBD2. The TCR comes from a man aged 25-40 years in good health and CMV-seronegative. The material sequenced was PBMCs. The DNA of the CDR3 is TGTGCCAGCAGTTATACTAGCGGCCGGGAGACCCAGTACTTC. This gives the protein CASSYTSGRETQYF.